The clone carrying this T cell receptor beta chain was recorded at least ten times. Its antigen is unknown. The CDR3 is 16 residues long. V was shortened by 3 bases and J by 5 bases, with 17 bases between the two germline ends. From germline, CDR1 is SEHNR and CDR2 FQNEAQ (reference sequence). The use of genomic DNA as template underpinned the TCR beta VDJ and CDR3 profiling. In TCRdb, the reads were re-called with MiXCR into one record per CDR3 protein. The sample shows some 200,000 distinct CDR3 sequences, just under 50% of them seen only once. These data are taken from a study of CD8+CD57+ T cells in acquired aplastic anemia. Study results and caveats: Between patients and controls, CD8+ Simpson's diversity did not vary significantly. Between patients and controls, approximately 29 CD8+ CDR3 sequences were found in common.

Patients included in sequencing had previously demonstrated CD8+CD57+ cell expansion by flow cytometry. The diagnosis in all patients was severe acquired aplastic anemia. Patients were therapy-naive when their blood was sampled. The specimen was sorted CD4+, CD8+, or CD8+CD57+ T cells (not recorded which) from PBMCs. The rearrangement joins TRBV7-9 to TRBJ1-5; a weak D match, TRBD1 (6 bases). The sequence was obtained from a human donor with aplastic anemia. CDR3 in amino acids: CASSLGGGKGDQPQHF. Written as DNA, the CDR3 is TGTGCCAGCAGCTTGGGGGGGGGCAAGGGCGATCAGCCCCAGCATTTT.